What follows are 24 T cell receptor beta chains derived from one specimen sequenced in a study of blood T cell repertoires in COVID-19. Some clones are missing from TCRdb's copy, which holds only in-frame ones; the method was immunoSEQ multiplex PCR. The sample shows 130,000 or so clones, more than 85% of them seen only once. Sequencing was carried out using peripheral blood. The receptor set was obtained from a man between 60 and 70 years old with COVID-19, enrolled during active disease.

J is TRBJ2-7 and V is TRBV27; 10 bases fit TRBD1. The CDR3 loop spans 14 amino acids. The ends lost 4 bases at V and 5 bases at J; junction bases unmatched: 5. Per germline, CDR1 MNHEY and CDR2 SMNVEV (reference sequence). DNA for the CDR3: TGTGCCAGCAGTTGGGGACAGGGGCAGGACGAGCAGTACTTC. It codes for CASSWGQGQDEQYF.

A single count supports this clone. The chain recombines TRBV5-1 with TRBJ2-2, with D possibly being TRBD1 (5 bases). There are 16 residues in the CDR3. CDR1 SGHRS and CDR2 YFSETQ come from the germline V gene. Between the trimmed V and J ends, which lost 1 base and 3 bases, there was a span of 13 bases. The CDR3 nucleotides are TGCGCCAGCAGCTTGTCAGCCAGGGTGGACACCGGGGAGCTGTTTTTT. Protein sequence: CASSLSARVDTGELFF. The full variable domain, rest sourced from reference TRBV5-1 and TRBJ2-2, is KAGVTQTPRYLIKTRGQQVTLSCSPISGHRSVSWYQQTPGQGLQFLFEYFSETQRNKGNFPGRFSGRQFSNSRSEMNVSTLELGDSALYLCASSLSARVDTGELFFGEGSRLTVL.

This sequence joins TRBV9 and TRBJ1-5; D unresolved. This CDR3 has 14 amino acids. V was trimmed by 6 bases and J by 5 bases, leaving 15 bases between them. In germline, CDR1 is SGDLS, CDR2 YYNGEE. The chain's CDR3 is CASTPPAYYQPQHF. DNA of the CDR3: TGTGCCAGCACCCCCCCCGCTTACTATCAGCCCCAGCATTTT. Full variable domain (rest looked up from reference TRBV9 and TRBJ1-5): DSGVTQTPKHLITATGQRVTLRCSPRSGDLSVYWYQQSLDQGLQFLIQYYNGEERAKGNILERFSAQQFPDLHSELNLSSLELGDSALYFCASTPPAYYQPQHFGDGTRLSIL.

The V and J genes are TRBV5-4 and TRBJ2-4, with 10 bases identical to TRBD1. Trimming took 3 bases from V and 7 from J; bases not matched to a gene: 4. The CDR3 totals 14 residues. Per germline, CDR1 SGHNT and CDR2 YYREEE (reference sequence). DNA of the CDR3: TGTGCCAGCAGCTCGGGACAGGGGCGGAACATTCAGTACTTC. As protein: CASSSGQGRNIQYF.

This chain uses TRBV18 with TRBJ2-3; the match to TRBD1 covers 7 bases. The trim removed 3 bases at V and 1 base at J, leaving 4 bases unmatched. CDR3 length: 15 residues. CDR1 and CDR2 from the germline V gene are KGHSH and LQKENI. The CDR3 sequence: CASSPNRGGTDTQYF. In nucleotides, the CDR3 is TGTGCCAGCTCACCGAACAGGGGTGGCACAGATACGCAGTATTTT. Based on the CDR3 plus reference TRBV18 and TRBJ2-3, the full variable domain is NAGVMQNPRHLVRRRGQEARLRCSPMKGHSHVYWYRQLPEEGLKFMVYLQKENIIDESGMPKERFSAEFPKEGPSILRIQQVVRGDSAAYFCASSPNRGGTDTQYFGPGTRLTVL.

This clone appeared a single time. V is TRBV5-4 and J is TRBJ2-5, with 7 bases aligning to TRBD1. The CDR3 extends over 16 amino acids. CDR1 SGHNT and CDR2 YYREEE come from the germline V gene (reference sequence). The V and J ends lost 1 base and 2 bases, in that order; junction bases with no gene match: 8. CDR3 residues: CASSLPTGTAQETQYF. The CDR3 nucleotides are TGTGCCAGCAGCTTGCCAACCGGGACAGCGCAAGAGACCCAGTACTTC.

The chain combines TRBV7-2 with TRBJ1-5; no firm D call. This CDR3 contains 13 residues. Germline assignment: CDR1 SGHTA and CDR2 FQGNSA. Deletions cut 5 bases from V and 7 bases from J, with 12 bases between. This CDR3 is CASSQSQVQPQHF. CDR3 nucleotide sequence: TGTGCCAGCAGCCAATCCCAGGTGCAGCCCCAGCATTTT.

V is TRBV28 and J is TRBJ1-2; D remains ambiguous. Germline lookup yields CDR1 MDHEN and CDR2 SYDVKM. The CDR3 is made up of 14 amino acids. V gave up 2 bases and J gave up 7 bases, with 14 bases separating them. The CDR3 nucleotides are TGTGCCAGCAGTTTACTCGGAGGCGTAGGTGGCTACACCTTC. It codes for CASSLLGGVGGYTF.

The chain recombines TRBV30 with TRBJ1-4, with 8 bases identical to TRBD1. Germline CDR1 and CDR2: GTSNPN and SVGIG (reference sequence). This CDR3 has 16 residues. The junction had 8 bases not matched to a gene; V was cut back by 5 bases and J by 0 bases. CDR3 in DNA: TGTGCCTGGGGTACAGGGGGGACAACAACTAATGAAAAACTGTTTTTT. Translating it yields CAWGTGGTTTNEKLFF.

V is TRBV30 and J is TRBJ1-2; D gene uncertain. Trimming stripped 2 bases from V and 3 bases from J, with 13 bases between. From germline, CDR1 is GTSNPN and CDR2 SVGIG (reference sequence). The CDR3 is 14 amino acids. The CDR3 loop reads CAWSQRKLDYGYTF. The CDR3 DNA follows: TGTGCCTGGAGTCAAAGGAAACTAGACTATGGCTACACCTTC.

This clone appeared a single time. The chain employs TRBV7-8 and TRBJ2-5; TRBD2 aligns across 10 bases. CDR1 and CDR2 from the germline V gene are SGHVS and FQNEAQ. The CDR3 runs to 16 residues. V dropped 0 bases and J dropped 3; count of bases not matched to a gene: 4. DNA for the CDR3: TGTGCCAGCAGCTTAGCGGCTAGCGGGGGTAAAGAGACCCAGTACTTC. It yields the protein CASSLAASGGKETQYF.

This rearrangement joins TRBV19 to TRBJ1-2; D is unclear. Trimming left V 3 bases short and J 10 bases short, with 21 bases between. This CDR3 region has 15 residues. Germline lookup yields CDR1 LNHDA and CDR2 SQIVND (reference sequence). The CDR3 spells CASSIWGGEAMTYTF. Written as DNA, the CDR3 is TGTGCCAGTAGTATTTGGGGAGGCGAGGCTATGACCTACACCTTC.

Written as DNA, the CDR3 is TGTGCCAGCAGCCCCAGCGGGGGCCTCACAGATACGCAGTATTTT. Translation: CASSPSGGLTDTQYF. The rearrangement links TRBV7-9 to TRBJ2-3, with TRBD2 matching 8 bases. Germline lookup yields CDR1 SEHNR and CDR2 FQNEAQ (reference sequence). The J segment lost 2 bases and the V segment lost 5 bases, leaving 6 bases of the junction unmatched. This CDR3 spans 15 amino acids.

The genes are TRBV23-1 and TRBJ1-6, with D tentatively TRBD1 (5 bases). TRBV23-1 is an ORF; its function is uncertain. V was shortened by 5 bases and J by 0 bases, with 11 bases between the two germline ends. The length of the CDR3 is 16 residues. The CDR3 protein is CASSKGASSYNSPLHF. The CDR3 coding sequence is TGCGCCAGCAGTAAAGGGGCCAGCTCCTATAATTCACCCCTCCACTTT.

The gene calls are TRBV12-3 or TRBV12-4 and TRBJ1-1; D is uncertain. The V end was cut by 3 bases, the J end by 5 bases, with 10 bases between. The CDR3 consists of 13 residues. Here the CDR3 reads CASSFGGRTEAFF. The CDR3 nucleotides read TGTGCCAGCAGTTTCGGAGGACGAACTGAAGCTTTCTTT.

The sample holds one count of this clone. This chain links TRBV20-1 with TRBJ2-5, with TRBD2 matching 8 bases. The CDR3 totals 12 residues. J gave up 5 bases and V 3 bases, and 2 bases lay outside the gene matches. Germline V gives CDR1 DFQATT, CDR2 SNEGSKA (reference sequence). CDR3 bases: TGCAGTGCTAGTCCTAGCGGGGAGACCCAGTACTTC. Translated: CSASPSGETQYF.

The chain combines TRBV5-1 with TRBJ2-7, with D perhaps matching TRBD1 (5 bases). Trimming removed 3 bases at V and 4 bases at J, with 8 bases between. In germline, CDR1 is SGHRS, CDR2 YFSETQ. The CDR3 length is 12 residues. The CDR3 DNA reads as TGCGCCAGCAGCTCCAGGGATTACGAGCAGTACTTC. Its protein is CASSSRDYEQYF.

This clone was seen once. The chain combines TRBV30 with TRBJ1-5, with 8 bases matching TRBD1. V shed 6 bases, J shed 3 bases, and the junction held 4 bases outside the gene matches. Germline V CDR1 and CDR2: GTSNPN, SVGIG (reference sequence). This CDR3 is 13 amino acids long. CDR3 DNA sequence: TGTGCCTGCCAGGGGGCTGCCAATCAGCCCCAGCATTTT. Amino acid sequence: CACQGAANQPQHF.

The V and J genes are TRBV6-5 and TRBJ1-5; 9 bases are shared with TRBD1. There are 15 residues in the CDR3. Germline loops: CDR1 MNHEY, CDR2 SVGAGI. V dropped 6 bases and J dropped 4; count of bases not matched to a gene: 7. This CDR3 is CASSHGTGSNQPQHF. The CDR3 DNA reads as TGTGCCAGCAGCCACGGGACAGGGAGTAATCAGCCCCAGCATTTT.

J is TRBJ1-1 and V is TRBV2; D is unresolved. Deletions cut 0 bases from V and 4 bases from J, with 9 bases between. Germline values: CDR1 SNHLY, CDR2 FYNNEI. The CDR3 runs to 14 residues. The CDR3 sequence: CASSEAGRGTEAFF. DNA for the CDR3: TGTGCCAGCAGTGAAGCGGGCCGGGGCACTGAAGCTTTCTTT.

The J gene is TRBJ1-5, the V gene TRBV30; the D is unclear. The germline V and J ends were trimmed by 4 bases and 5 bases, with 12 bases remaining between them. The CDR3 has 13 residues. Germline V gives CDR1 GTSNPN, CDR2 SVGIG (reference sequence). For the CDR3, the DNA is TGTGCCTGGAATGCAGGCGGGTATCAGCCCCAGCATTTT. Translated: CAWNAGGYQPQHF.

The CDR3 DNA sequence: TGTGCCAGCTCACCAATCACAGCCTCGAACACCGGGGAGCTGTTTTTT. Translating it yields CASSPITASNTGELFF. This chain links TRBV18 with TRBJ2-2; D call uncertain. V lost 2 bases and J 0 bases, leaving 10 bases between the germline ends. Germline V gene sequence: CDR1 KGHSH, CDR2 LQKENI. The CDR3 contains 16 residues. Together with reference TRBV18 and TRBJ2-2, the CDR3 gives the full variable domain: NAGVMQNPRHLVRRRGQEARLRCSPMKGHSHVYWYRQLPEEGLKFMVYLQKENIIDESGMPKERFSAEFPKEGPSILRIQQVVRGDSAAYFCASSPITASNTGELFFGEGSRLTVL.

This chain uses TRBV6-5 with TRBJ1-3; D unclear. The CDR3 spans 13 residues. Germline loops: CDR1 MNHEY, CDR2 SVGAGI. Trimming removed 7 bases from V and 0 bases from J, with 7 bases in between. CDR3 coding DNA: TGTGCCAGCAAACTAAGCTCTGGAAACACCATATATTTT. The encoded protein is CASKLSSGNTIYF.

The chain combines TRBV18 with TRBJ2-6, with a weak D call TRBD1 (6 bases). The CDR3 length is 17 residues. Germline V lookup: CDR1 KGHSH, CDR2 LQKENI. V was shortened by 3 bases and J by 0 bases, with 12 bases between the two germline ends. CDR3 sequence (DNA): TGTGCCAGCTCACCGACTCAGGGGATCTCTGGGGCCAACGTCCTGACTTTC. Translating it yields CASSPTQGISGANVLTF.